This TCR beta chain is drawn from a study of T cell responses to AZD1222 COVID-19 vaccine. Study-level results: Baseline antibody screening turned up just six or seven seropositive AZD1222 recipients. Spike-wide coverage was observed for vaccine-associated CD4 TCRs, with dominant responses at 160-218 and 743-854. Every sample of the repertoires postdated the peak T cell response.

Note on this clone: Its specificity is unknown.

The method was immunoSEQ multiplex PCR; TCRdb's version includes in-frame clones alone and lacks a portion of them. The sample records some 170,000 clones, roughly 94% being singletons. This TCR was recovered from an adult in good health. The material sequenced was peripheral blood, taken on day 0 of MenACWY control vaccination.

For the CDR3, the DNA is TGCGCCAGCAGCTTAACAGGGGTTTGGGTCACTGAAGCTTTCTTT. Translating it yields CASSLTGVWVTEAFF. The chain carries TRBV5-1 and TRBJ1-1, with 7 nucleotides matching TRBD1. This CDR3 is built from 15 residues. The germline gives CDR1 SGHRS, CDR2 YFSETQ. J was trimmed by 4 bases and V by 2 bases; bases with no gene match: 8.